Ten or more counts support the clone carrying this TCR beta chain. The antigen is unknown. The data are from a study of Graves' ophthalmopathy and Graves' hyperthyroidism. General study results and limits: From stable hyperthyroidism, ophthalmopathy was separated by a 13-signature model with 85% to 90% sensitivity and around 80% specificity. In blood, most expanded thyroid clonotypes above 0.001 frequency were also detected.

Other autoimmune diseases, uncontrolled infections, pregnancy and lactation each led to patient exclusion. As diagnostic evidence, clinical symptoms, serum thyroxine, TRAb, thyroid ultrasound and orbital computed tomography were relied upon. Researchers took RNA transcripts and amplified TCR beta CDR3 regions from them. Second-round multiplex PCR came after first-round RT-PCR with HTBI primers. Each CDR3 protein is one row after TCRdb ran MiXCR on the multiplex PCR reads. The profile shows about 620,000 distinct CDR3 sequences, 20% to 25% of them singletons. The clonotype originates from a woman younger than 30 with stable Graves' hyperthyroidism. Some clones in this sample may be carry-over from other donors' samples. The sequenced sample consisted of peripheral blood.

The CDR3 sequence is CSAGGQGRTEAFF. CDR3 nucleotides: TGCAGCGCAGGAGGACAGGGTCGCACTGAAGCTTTCTTT. The J gene is TRBJ1-1, the V gene TRBV20-1; 8 nucleotides agree with TRBD1. CDR3 length: 13 residues. CDR1 and CDR2 from the germline V gene are DFQATT and SNEGSKA (reference sequence).